This TCR beta chain was found in a study of immune evolution from preneoplasia to lung adenocarcinoma. Study-wide results and caveats: Normal lung had highest clonality; later lesions appeared denser, more diverse. From normal lung to invasive adenocarcinoma, top clone frequencies appeared to decrease.

Patient tissue came from resections in Japan or China, 2014–2017. H&E slides confirmed each diagnosis, reviewed by two pathologists independently. Of note for this clone: Antigen: not known.

Germline V gene sequence: CDR1 MNHEY, CDR2 SMNVEV (reference sequence). The CDR3 sequence is 16 residues long. Using immunoSEQ multiplex PCR, the repertoire was profiled, and TCRdb retains in-frame clones only, with some absent. This sample carries roughly 5,400 clones, 81% of them seen once, and the ten largest clones take 11%. Sequencing used FFPE adjacent normal lung tissue. This chain uses TRBV27 with TRBJ2-5, with a weak D call TRBD2 (5 bases). The J call may be mistaken, given a closer DNA end match to TRBJ2-7. The sequence was obtained from an older donor with lung adenocarcinoma. The DNA for the CDR3 is TGTGCCAGCAGTAGATCTCCGGGGTTTGTCTCCTACGAGCAGTACTTC. Translation gives CASSRSPGFVSYEQYF.